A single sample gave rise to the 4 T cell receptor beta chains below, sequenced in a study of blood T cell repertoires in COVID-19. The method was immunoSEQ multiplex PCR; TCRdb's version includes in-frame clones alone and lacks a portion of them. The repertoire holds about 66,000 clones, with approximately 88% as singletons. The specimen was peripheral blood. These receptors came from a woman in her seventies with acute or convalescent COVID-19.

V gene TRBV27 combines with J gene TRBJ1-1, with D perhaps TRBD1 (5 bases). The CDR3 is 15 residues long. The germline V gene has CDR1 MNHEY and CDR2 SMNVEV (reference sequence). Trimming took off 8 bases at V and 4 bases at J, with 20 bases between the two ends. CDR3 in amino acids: CASSWGSPTGTEAFF. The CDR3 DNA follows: TGTGCCAGCTCCTGGGGCAGTCCCACTGGCACTGAAGCTTTCTTT.

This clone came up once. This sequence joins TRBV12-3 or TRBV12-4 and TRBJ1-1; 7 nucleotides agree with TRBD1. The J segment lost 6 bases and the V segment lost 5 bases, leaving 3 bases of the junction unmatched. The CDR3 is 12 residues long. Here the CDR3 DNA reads TGTGCCAGCAGTGTTGGGACAGCTGAAGCTTTCTTT. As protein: CASSVGTAEAFF.

The CDR3: CASSSSRGPTYGYTF. The CDR3, as DNA: TGTGCCAGCAGTTCGTCGAGAGGGCCGACTTATGGCTACACCTTC. The V gene is TRBV27, the J gene TRBJ1-2; D is unresolved. V dropped 4 bases and J dropped 5 bases, with 17 bases sitting between them. Looked up from germline, CDR1 is MNHEY and CDR2 is SMNVEV (reference sequence). This CDR3 comprises 15 residues.

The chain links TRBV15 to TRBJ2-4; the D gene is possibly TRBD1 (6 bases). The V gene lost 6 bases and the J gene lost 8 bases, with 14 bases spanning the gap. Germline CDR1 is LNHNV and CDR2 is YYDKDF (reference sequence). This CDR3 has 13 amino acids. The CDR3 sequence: CATSPTGNDIQYF. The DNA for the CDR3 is TGTGCCACCAGTCCTACAGGGAACGACATTCAGTACTTC.